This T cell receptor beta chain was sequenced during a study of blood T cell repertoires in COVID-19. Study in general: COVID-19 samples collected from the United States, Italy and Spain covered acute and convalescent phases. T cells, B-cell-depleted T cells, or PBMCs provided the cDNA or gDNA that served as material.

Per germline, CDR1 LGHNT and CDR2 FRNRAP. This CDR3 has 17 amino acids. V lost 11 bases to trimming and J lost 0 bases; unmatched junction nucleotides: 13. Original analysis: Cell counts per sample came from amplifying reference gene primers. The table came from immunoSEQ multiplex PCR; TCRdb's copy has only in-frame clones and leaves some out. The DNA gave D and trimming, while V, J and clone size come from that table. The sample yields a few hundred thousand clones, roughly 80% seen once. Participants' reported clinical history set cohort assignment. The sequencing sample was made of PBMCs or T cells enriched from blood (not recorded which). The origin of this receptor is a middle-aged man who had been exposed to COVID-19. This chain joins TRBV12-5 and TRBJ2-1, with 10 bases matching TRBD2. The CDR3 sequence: CAYGLAVFQYSYNEQFF. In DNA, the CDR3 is TGTGCTTACGGACTAGCGGTTTTTCAGTACTCCTACAATGAGCAGTTCTTC.